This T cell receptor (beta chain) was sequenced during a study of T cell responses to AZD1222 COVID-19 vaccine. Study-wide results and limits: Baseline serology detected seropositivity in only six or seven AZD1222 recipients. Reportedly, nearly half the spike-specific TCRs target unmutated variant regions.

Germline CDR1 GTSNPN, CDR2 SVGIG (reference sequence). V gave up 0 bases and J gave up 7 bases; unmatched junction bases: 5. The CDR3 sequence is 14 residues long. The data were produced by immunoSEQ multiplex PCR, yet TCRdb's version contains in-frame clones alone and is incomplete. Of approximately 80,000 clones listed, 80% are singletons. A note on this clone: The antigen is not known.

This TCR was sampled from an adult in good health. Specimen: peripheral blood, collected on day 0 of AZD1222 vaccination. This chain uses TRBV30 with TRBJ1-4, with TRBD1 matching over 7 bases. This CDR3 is CAWSVKGASEKLFF. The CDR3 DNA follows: TGTGCCTGGAGTGTAAAGGGGGCGAGTGAAAAACTGTTTTTT.